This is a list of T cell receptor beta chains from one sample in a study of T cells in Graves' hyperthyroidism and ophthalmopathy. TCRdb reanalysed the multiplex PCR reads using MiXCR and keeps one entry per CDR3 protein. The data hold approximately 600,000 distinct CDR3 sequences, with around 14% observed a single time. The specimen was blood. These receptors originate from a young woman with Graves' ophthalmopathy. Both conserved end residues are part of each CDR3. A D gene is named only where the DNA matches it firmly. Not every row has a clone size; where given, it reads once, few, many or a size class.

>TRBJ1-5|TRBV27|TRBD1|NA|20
TGTGCCAGCAGTTTACGTCTTCCGGGACAGGGAATTTGGGGCAATCAGCCCCAGCATTTT
CASSLRLPGQGIWGNQPQHF
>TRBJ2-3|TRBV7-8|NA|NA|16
TGTGCCAGCAGCTTAAATGCGGCAGGGTCGACAGATACGCAGTATTTT
CASSLNAAGSTDTQYF
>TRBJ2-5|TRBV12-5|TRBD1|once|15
TGTGCTAGTGGGGACGTACAGGGGTTAGGAGAGACCCAGTACTTC
CASGDVQGLGETQYF
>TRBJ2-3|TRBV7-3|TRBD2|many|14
TGTGCCAGCAGCCTCGGACTAGCGATGAATACGCAGTATTTT
CASSLGLAMNTQYF
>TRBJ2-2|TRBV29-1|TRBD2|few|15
TGCAGCGTTGATCTAGCGGGAGTGGGCACCGGGGAGCTGTTTTTT
CSVDLAGVGTGELFF
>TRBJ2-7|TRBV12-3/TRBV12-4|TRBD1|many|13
TGTGCCAGCAAAAGACAGGGTTGGAACGAGCAGTACTTC
CASKRQGWNEQYF
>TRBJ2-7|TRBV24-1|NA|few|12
TGTGCCACCAGTGATCTCTGGGGGGAGCAGTACTTC
CATSDLWGEQYF
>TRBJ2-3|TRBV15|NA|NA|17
TGTGCCACCAGCAGAGATATCGGGACCCTCAGCACAGATACGCAGTATTTT
CATSRDIGTLSTDTQYF
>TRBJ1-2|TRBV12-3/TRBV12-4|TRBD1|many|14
TGTGCCAGCAGGCGGACAGGGGACTTCTATGGCTACACCTTC
CASRRTGDFYGYTF
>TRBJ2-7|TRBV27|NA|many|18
TGTGCCAGCAGTTCGCTGGGGGTCTTGGCGGGGATCTCCTACGAGCAGTACTTC
CASSSLGVLAGISYEQYF
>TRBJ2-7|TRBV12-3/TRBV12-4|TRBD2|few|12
TGTGCCAGCGGGACTAGCCGCTACGAGCAGTACTTC
CASGTSRYEQYF
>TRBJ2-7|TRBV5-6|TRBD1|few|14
TGTGCCAGCAGCCGGGACAGGGCGTTACGGGAGCAGTACTTC
CASSRDRALREQYF
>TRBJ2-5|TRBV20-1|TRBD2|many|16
TGCAGTGCTAGAGTTCGGACTAGCGGGGGAAGAGAGACCCAGTACTTC
CSARVRTSGGRETQYF
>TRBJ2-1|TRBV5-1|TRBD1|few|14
TGCGCCAGCAGCTTGGGACAGGGTTATGATGAGCAGTTCTTC
CASSLGQGYDEQFF
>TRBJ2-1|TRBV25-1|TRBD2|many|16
TGTGCCAGCAGTTCCAGACTAGCGGGATCCTACAATGAGCAGTTCTTC
CASSSRLAGSYNEQFF
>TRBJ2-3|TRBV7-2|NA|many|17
TGTGCCAGCAGCTTAGAAGCTGGGACCTGGGGCACAGATACGCAGTATTTT
CASSLEAGTWGTDTQYF
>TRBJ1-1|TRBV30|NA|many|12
TGTGCCTGGAGAGGGGGAGACACTGAAGCTTTCTTT
CAWRGGDTEAFF
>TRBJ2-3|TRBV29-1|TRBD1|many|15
TGCAGCGGGACAGGGGGAATCCACAGCACAGATACGCAGTATTTT
CSGTGGIHSTDTQYF
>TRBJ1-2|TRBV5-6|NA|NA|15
TGTGCCAGCAGCTTGGCCCTAATTGATAACTATGGCTACACCTTC
CASSLALIDNYGYTF
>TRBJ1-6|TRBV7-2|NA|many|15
TGTGCCAGCAGCTTACGGGTCAGGGTGAATTCACCCCTCCACTTT
CASSLRVRVNSPLHF
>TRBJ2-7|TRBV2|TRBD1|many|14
TGTGCCAGCAGTGAGGGACAGGACGCCTACGAGCAGTACTTC
CASSEGQDAYEQYF
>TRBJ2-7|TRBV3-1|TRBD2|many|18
TGTGCCAGCAGCCAAGCGGGAGTAGCGGGAGGGGGGCCCTACGAGCAGTACTTC
CASSQAGVAGGGPYEQYF
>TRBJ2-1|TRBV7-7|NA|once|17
TGTGCTAGCAGCCCGTACAGGGACTCCCGCTCCTACAATGAGCAGTTCTTC
CASSPYRDSRSYNEQFF
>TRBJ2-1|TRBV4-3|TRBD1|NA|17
TGCGCCAGCAGCCAAGGAAATCCGGGACAGGGATACAATGAGCAGTTCTTC
CASSQGNPGQGYNEQFF
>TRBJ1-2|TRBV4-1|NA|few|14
TGCGCCAGCAGCCAAGGAAACAGTAACTATGGCTACACCTTC
CASSQGNSNYGYTF
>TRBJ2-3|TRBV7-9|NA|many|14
TGTGCCAGCAGCTTAGCCGGGAGAGCTTATACGCAGTATTTT
CASSLAGRAYTQYF
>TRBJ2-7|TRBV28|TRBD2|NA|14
TGTGCCAGCAGTTCCCGTGGGGGGGGCTACGAGCAGTACTTC
CASSSRGGGYEQYF
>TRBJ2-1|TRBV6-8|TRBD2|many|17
TGTGCCAGCAGTCGTACTAGCGCGGGGAACTCCTACAATGAGCAGTTCTTC
CASSRTSAGNSYNEQFF
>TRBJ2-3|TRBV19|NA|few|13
TGTGCCAGTAGGCCCGACAGAACAGATACGCAGTATTTT
CASRPDRTDTQYF
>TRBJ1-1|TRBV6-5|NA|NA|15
TGTGCCAGCAGTTATAATAGGGAGAGAAACACTGAAGCTTTCTTT
CASSYNRERNTEAFF
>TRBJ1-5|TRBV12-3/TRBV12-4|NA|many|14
TGTGCCAGCAGTTTCACAGAGCGGAGTCAGCCCCAGCATTTT
CASSFTERSQPQHF
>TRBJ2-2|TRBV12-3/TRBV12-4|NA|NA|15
TGTGCCAGCATCTTGAAGGCCAGGGACACCGGGGAGCTGTTTTTT
CASILKARDTGELFF
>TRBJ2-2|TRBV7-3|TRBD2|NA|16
TGTGCCAGCAGCTCAAATAGCGGGGTCGACACCGGGGAGCTGTTTTTT
CASSSNSGVDTGELFF
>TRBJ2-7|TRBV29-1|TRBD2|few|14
TGCAGCGTCCTACTAGCGGAGGGCCCCTACGAGCAGTACTTC
CSVLLAEGPYEQYF
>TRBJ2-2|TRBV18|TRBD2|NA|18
TGTGCCAGCTCACCACGCAGACTAGCGGGAGAGTACACCGGGGAGCTGTTTTTT
CASSPRRLAGEYTGELFF
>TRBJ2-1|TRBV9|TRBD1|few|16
TGTGCCAGCAGCGTAACCGGGACAGGGCGACCTAATGAGCAGTTCTTC
CASSVTGTGRPNEQFF
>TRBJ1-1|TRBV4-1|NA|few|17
TGCGCCAGCAGCCAAGATCGATTCCGACTCATGAACACTGAAGCTTTCTTT
CASSQDRFRLMNTEAFF
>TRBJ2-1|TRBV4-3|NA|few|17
TGCGCCAGCAGCCAAGATTCCGGTCTGGTTACTCAAGGTGAGCAGTTCTTC
CASSQDSGLVTQGEQFF
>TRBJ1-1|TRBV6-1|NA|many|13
TGTGCCAGCAGTGCGCGGAGGGACACTGAAGCTTTCTTT
CASSARRDTEAFF
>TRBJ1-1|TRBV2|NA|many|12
TGTGCCAGCAGCCCGGGACCCATTGAAGCTTTCTTT
CASSPGPIEAFF
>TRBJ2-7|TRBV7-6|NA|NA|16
TGTGCCAGCAGCTTAGTAGAAGGTCCTAGCTCCTACGAGCAGTACTTC
CASSLVEGPSSYEQYF
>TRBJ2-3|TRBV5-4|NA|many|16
TGTGCCAGCAGCCCATCGTCAGGGATACGAACAGATACGCAGTATTTT
CASSPSSGIRTDTQYF
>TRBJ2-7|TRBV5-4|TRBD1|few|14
TGTGCCAGCAGAGACCGGGACAGGGGAGGCGAGCAGTACTTC
CASRDRDRGGEQYF
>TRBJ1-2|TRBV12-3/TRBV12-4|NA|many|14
TGTGCCAGCAGTTTGAGGGGGGCCGGCTATGGCTACACCTTC
CASSLRGAGYGYTF
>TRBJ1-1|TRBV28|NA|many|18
TGTGCCAGCAGTTTCGGGTTGCTACGGGATAAAAGGAACACTGAAGCTTTCTTT
CASSFGLLRDKRNTEAFF
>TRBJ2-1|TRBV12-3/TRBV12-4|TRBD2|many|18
TGTGCCAGCAGTTTAGCCCCATTAGCGGGAAGATCCTACAATGAGCAGTTCTTC
CASSLAPLAGRSYNEQFF
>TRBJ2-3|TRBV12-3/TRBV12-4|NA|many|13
TGTGCCAGCAAACCGGGAGCAACAGATACGCAGTATTTT
CASKPGATDTQYF
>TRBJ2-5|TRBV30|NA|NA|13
TGTGCCTGGAGTGTAGGGCTCCAAGAGACCCAGTACTTC
CAWSVGLQETQYF